The rows below give T cell receptor beta chains drawn from one sample of a study of T cells in Graves' hyperthyroidism and ophthalmopathy. TCRdb re-derived calls from the multiplex PCR reads in MiXCR, one entry per CDR3 protein. The sample lists roughly 300,000 distinct CDR3 sequences; 18% were seen once. Source material: blood. Receptor source: a woman between 50 and 59 years old with Graves' hyperthyroidism. Each CDR3 is given with its conserved first and last residue. A D gene is named only where the DNA matches it firmly. Size is stated for part of the rows, as once, few or many counts, or as a class when the clone is expanded.

J gene | clone size | V gene | D gene | CDR3 DNA | CDR3 protein
TRBJ2-3 | NA | TRBV20-1 | TRBD2 | TGCAGTGCTAGAGATCCCCTAGCGGGAGTCAGCGCGGATACGCAGTATTTT | CSARDPLAGVSADTQYF
TRBJ1-2 | many | TRBV12-3/TRBV12-4 | NA | TGTGCCAGCAGTTTGTCCGCAAACTATGGCTACACCTTC | CASSLSANYGYTF
TRBJ2-7 | few | TRBV7-2 | TRBD2 | TGTGCCAGCAGCTTAGAGGGGACTAGCGGGAGCTACGAGCAGTACTTC | CASSLEGTSGSYEQYF
TRBJ2-2 | NA | TRBV5-5 | TRBD1 | TGTGCCAGCAGCGGGGGACAGGGGGCGCCCGGGGAGCTGTTTTTT | CASSGGQGAPGELFF
TRBJ2-4 | many | TRBV2 | NA | TGTGCCATCCGGGAGCCGGGTGAGGACATTCAGTACTTC | CAIREPGEDIQYF
TRBJ2-7 | few | TRBV29-1 | NA | TGCAGCGTCGCGTCAGGTGAGGTCGAGCAGTACTTC | CSVASGEVEQYF
TRBJ2-1 | many | TRBV5-1 | NA | TGCGCCAGCAGCTGGGCCCCTAGGGATGAGCAGTTCTTC | CASSWAPRDEQFF
TRBJ1-6 | NA | TRBV30 | TRBD1 | TGTGCCTGGAACCAGGGGGCCCTGGCATATAATTCACCCCTCCACTTT | CAWNQGALAYNSPLHF
TRBJ1-2 | many | TRBV3-1 | TRBD1 | TGTGCCAGCAGCCCTCTCCTACAGGGGAGTGGCTACACCTTC | CASSPLLQGSGYTF
TRBJ2-3 | NA | TRBV30 | TRBD2 | TGTGCCTGGATTACTAGCGGGGCCTCAGATACGCAGTATTTT | CAWITSGASDTQYF
TRBJ2-3 | few | TRBV5-1 | NA | TGCGCCAGCAGCTTAGGGGAGTTCACAGATACGCAGTATTTT | CASSLGEFTDTQYF
TRBJ1-4 | few | TRBV30 | NA | TGTGCCTGGAGTGGTATCGAGGGTGCTAAACTGTTTTTT | CAWSGIEGAKLFF
TRBJ2-1 | NA | TRBV29-1 | NA | TGCAGCACCACCACGGGTCGAGAGCAGTTCTTC | CSTTTGREQFF
TRBJ2-1 | NA | TRBV24-1 | TRBD1 | TGTGCCACCAGTGATCCTAGGGGACAGGGGGGCAATGAGCAGTTCTTC | CATSDPRGQGGNEQFF
TRBJ1-3 | few | TRBV18 | TRBD1 | TGTGCCAGCTCCGAGGGACAGGCGCGCAACACCATATATTTT | CASSEGQARNTIYF
TRBJ2-7 | NA | TRBV29-1 | NA | TGCAGCGTTCTTGGCGGTGGTACCTACGAGCAGTACTTC | CSVLGGGTYEQYF
TRBJ1-2 | NA | TRBV7-2 | NA | TGTGCCAGCAGCTTAGCTCTTGATGGCTACACCTTC | CASSLALDGYTF
TRBJ2-7 | NA | TRBV12-3/TRBV12-4 | NA | TGTGCCAGCAGTCAAACCGAAGCCTACGAGCAGTACTTC | CASSQTEAYEQYF
TRBJ2-7 | few | TRBV28 | TRBD1 | TGTGCCAGCAACTCCGGGACAGGGGGTGTTGGCCCCATCTACGAGCAGTACTTC | CASNSGTGGVGPIYEQYF
TRBJ2-5 | many | TRBV6-1 | TRBD1 | TGTGCCAGCAGTGAATGGAGGACAGGGCTAGAGACCCAGTACTTC | CASSEWRTGLETQYF
TRBJ2-3 | NA | TRBV10-3 | NA | TGTGCCATCAGCCGGGACCCGAGGTCCACAGATACGCAGTATTTT | CAISRDPRSTDTQYF
TRBJ1-3 | NA | TRBV10-3 | NA | TGTGCCATCAGTGAGTCGAGTTATGGTGGGCCGAGCTCTGGAAACACCATATATTTT | CAISESSYGGPSSGNTIYF
TRBJ2-3 | few | TRBV3-1 | NA | TGTGCCAGCAGCCAAGACGCCGGGGGGCTGACAGATACGCAGTATTTT | CASSQDAGGLTDTQYF
TRBJ1-1 | few | TRBV19 | TRBD1 | TGTGCCAGTAGTATAGTGGGGGACAGCCCTAACACTGAAGCTTTCTTT | CASSIVGDSPNTEAFF
TRBJ2-7 | NA | TRBV28 | TRBD1 | TGTGCCAGCAGTTTGGACAGGGGCAACGAGCAGTACTTC | CASSLDRGNEQYF
TRBJ2-3 | many | TRBV6-1 | NA | TGTGCCAGCATGGGGGGGCCCACACCTAGCACAGATACGCAGTATTTT | CASMGGPTPSTDTQYF
TRBJ1-5 | many | TRBV5-1 | NA | TGCGCCAGCAGCTTGTCAGGGGACAATCAGCCCCAGCATTTT | CASSLSGDNQPQHF
TRBJ1-1 | NA | TRBV6-6 | NA | TGTGCCAGCAGTTACTCGCTGGAGGGGACCACTGAAGCTTTCTTT | CASSYSLEGTTEAFF
TRBJ2-2 | many | TRBV3-1 | NA | TGTGCCAGCAGCCCCTTGAACACCGGGGAGCTGTTTTTT | CASSPLNTGELFF
TRBJ2-3 | NA | TRBV6-5 | TRBD2 | TGTGCCAGCAGTTACTCGACTAGCGGGGGGGCTAGCACAGATACGCAGTATTTT | CASSYSTSGGASTDTQYF
TRBJ1-2 | many | TRBV2 | NA | TGTGCCAGCAGTGAAGAGCAGGAGACTAACTATGGCTACACCTTC | CASSEEQETNYGYTF
TRBJ2-2 | NA | TRBV28 | NA | TGTGCCAGCAGTCTCCTAGGGGCTGACACCGGGGAGCTGTTTTTT | CASSLLGADTGELFF
TRBJ2-7 | many | TRBV28 | TRBD2 | TGTGCCAGCAGTCCCGGACTAGGAGCCTACGAGCAGTACTTC | CASSPGLGAYEQYF
TRBJ2-1 | NA | TRBV3-1 | NA | TGTGCCAGCAGCCATGGGGCTTCTGAGCAGTTCTTC | CASSHGASEQFF
TRBJ2-1 | NA | TRBV30 | NA | TGTGCCTGGAGTGTAAGCGGAGGGGGTGAGCAGTTCTTC | CAWSVSGGGEQFF
TRBJ2-3 | NA | TRBV29-1 | NA | TGCAGCGTTGCGGTACAGGCCACAGATACGCAGTATTTT | CSVAVQATDTQYF
TRBJ2-2 | NA | TRBV7-9 | TRBD1 | TGTGCCAGCAGCTCGCGGACAGGGGGGGCCGGGGAGCTGTTTTTT | CASSSRTGGAGELFF
TRBJ1-2 | few | TRBV7-8 | NA | TGTGCCAGCAGCTCCCTTAGGCAGAACTATGGCTACACCTTC | CASSSLRQNYGYTF
TRBJ2-1 | many | TRBV3-1 | NA | TGTGCCAGCAGCCAAGGGTCGACTCGCAATGAGCAGTTCTTC | CASSQGSTRNEQFF
TRBJ1-4 | NA | TRBV3-1 | NA | TGTGCCAGCAGCCAGGGCTTCAGGGGAGAAAAACTGTTTTTT | CASSQGFRGEKLFF
TRBJ2-2 | many | TRBV6-1 | TRBD1 | TGTGCCAGCAGGGTGACAGGGGGCAACACCGGGGAGCTGTTTTTT | CASRVTGGNTGELFF
TRBJ2-3 | NA | TRBV9 | TRBD2 | TGTGCCAGCAGCCCCGGCCTGACTAGCGGGAGATCAGATACGCAGTATTTT | CASSPGLTSGRSDTQYF
TRBJ2-7 | few | TRBV5-1 | TRBD2 | TGCGCCAGCAGCAAACGGACTAGCGGGTTCGAGCAGTACTTC | CASSKRTSGFEQYF
TRBJ2-1 | NA | TRBV20-1 | TRBD2 | TGCAGTGCTGGGGCTAGCGGGATCTACAATGAGCAGTTCTTC | CSAGASGIYNEQFF
TRBJ2-7 | NA | TRBV11-2 | TRBD1 | TGTGCCAGCAGTGAAGACAGGGTTTCGAGCTACGAGCAGTACTTC | CASSEDRVSSYEQYF
TRBJ1-1 | many | TRBV11-1 | NA | TGTGCCAGCAGCCATGGACAGCCTAACACTGAAGCTTTCTTT | CASSHGQPNTEAFF
TRBJ1-1 | NA | TRBV6-2/TRBV6-3 | NA | TGTGCCTCCGTCCGGCGCGCGACAGCCGGGACACCGAACACTGAAGCTTTCTTT | CASVRRATAGTPNTEAFF
TRBJ2-1 | many | TRBV20-1 | TRBD2 | TGCAGTGCCCAGACTAGCGGGAGCTACAATGAGCAGTTCTTC | CSAQTSGSYNEQFF
TRBJ1-5 | many | TRBV6-2/TRBV6-3 | NA | TGTGCCAGCACCACCGACAAGATCAATCAGCCCCAGCATTTT | CASTTDKINQPQHF
TRBJ1-1 | many | TRBV3-1 | NA | TGTGCCAGCAGCCAAGATCGCGGTATGAACACTGAAGCTTTCTTT | CASSQDRGMNTEAFF
TRBJ2-7 | many | TRBV9 | TRBD2 | TGTGCCAGCAGCGTAGGAGCGGGGATCTCCTACGAGCAGTACTTC | CASSVGAGISYEQYF
TRBJ1-4 | NA | TRBV7-9 | NA | TGTGCCAGCAGCCTTGTAAATGAAAAACTGTTTTTT | CASSLVNEKLFF
TRBJ2-2 | many | TRBV3-1 | NA | TGTGCCAGCAGCCGCCGAGGGGGGGGCGTGGACACCGGGGAGCTGTTTTTT | CASSRRGGGVDTGELFF
TRBJ1-1 | many | TRBV9 | NA | TGTGCCAGCAGGGGGGATGGGACTGAAGCTTTCTTT | CASRGDGTEAFF
TRBJ2-3 | NA | TRBV18 | NA | TGTGCCAGCTCAGGGACGGAAGGAACAGATACGCAGTATTTT | CASSGTEGTDTQYF
TRBJ1-1 | NA | TRBV6-5 | NA | TGTGCCAGCAGTTCCCCCGGGATGAACACTGAAGCTTTCTTT | CASSSPGMNTEAFF
TRBJ1-1 | NA | TRBV19 | NA | TGTGCCAGTAGTACCCGGGGGATTACGACCGAAGCTTTCTTT | CASSTRGITTEAFF